These 18 T cell receptor beta chains were all obtained from the same sample, sequenced in a study of blood T cell repertoires in COVID-19. TCRdb's copy holds only in-frame clones and misses some; the assay was immunoSEQ multiplex PCR. This table has over 150,000 clones, around 83% appearing once. What was sequenced was peripheral blood. The receptors shown here come from a woman aged 70 to 79 who had recovered from COVID-19.

The V and J genes are TRBV5-4 and TRBJ2-1; 11 bases agree with TRBD2. This CDR3 has 15 amino acids. V lost 2 bases, J lost 6 bases, and 4 bases stayed unmatched. Germline loops: CDR1 SGHNT, CDR2 YYREEE (reference sequence). The CDR3 DNA reads TGTGCCAGCAGCTTTGATCTAGCGGGGGGCAATGAGCAGTTCTTC. This codes for CASSFDLAGGNEQFF. The whole variable domain, remainder taken from reference TRBV5-4 and TRBJ2-1, is ETGVTQSPTHLIKTRGQQVTLRCSSQSGHNTVSWYQQALGQGPQFIFQYYREEENGRGNFPPRFSGLQFPNYSSELNVNALELDDSALYLCASSFDLAGGNEQFFGPGTRLTVL.

This chain links TRBV9 with TRBJ2-5; the match to TRBD2 covers 7 bases. CDR1 SGDLS and CDR2 YYNGEE come from the germline V gene. CDR3 size: 16 residues. J was trimmed by 1 base and V by 0 bases; bases with no gene match: 6. The CDR3 region is CASSVGFASGQETQYF. The CDR3 DNA is TGTGCCAGCAGCGTAGGATTCGCTAGCGGCCAAGAGACCCAGTACTTC.

The chain joins TRBV14 to TRBJ2-5; D remains unclear. Germline V gives CDR1 SGHDN, CDR2 FVKESK. The CDR3 runs 13 residues. Between the trimmed V and J ends, which lost 0 bases and 5 bases, there was a span of 7 bases. The CDR3 nucleotides read TGTGCCAGCAGCCAAGATCGGTTGGAGACCCAGTACTTC. Amino acid sequence: CASSQDRLETQYF.

This rearrangement joins TRBV6-5 to TRBJ1-3; D remains unclear. V lost 6 bases and J 1 base, leaving 7 bases between the germline ends. CDR1 and CDR2 from the germline V gene are MNHEY and SVGAGI. The CDR3 is made up of 13 amino acids. CDR3 amino acids: CASSTSSGNTIYF. CDR3 coding DNA: TGTGCCAGCAGCACAAGTTCTGGAAACACCATATATTTT.

The chain employs TRBV25-1 and TRBJ1-1, with 7 bases identical to TRBD1. Trimming cost V 6 bases and J 3 bases; bases outside gene matches: 4. The germline gives CDR1 MGHDK, CDR2 SYGVNS. The CDR3 loop spans 13 amino acids. The CDR3 loop reads CASSDRAHTEAFF. CDR3 coding DNA: TGTGCCAGCAGCGACAGGGCGCACACTGAAGCTTTCTTT. The whole variable domain, remainder taken from reference TRBV25-1 and TRBJ1-1, is EADIYQTPRYLVIGTGKKITLECSQTMGHDKMYWYQQDPGMELHLIHYSYGVNSTEKGDLSSESTVSRIRTEHFPLTLESARPSHTSQYLCASSDRAHTEAFFGQGTRLTVV.

V and J are TRBV11-3 and TRBJ2-3; 9 nucleotides line up with TRBD2. The length of the CDR3 is 15 residues. CDR1 SGHNT and CDR2 YENEEA come from the germline V gene. V lost 1 base to trimming and J lost 6 bases; unmatched junction nucleotides: 5. Written as DNA, the CDR3 is TGTGCCAGCAGCTTAGGGGGGACTAGCTTTGATACGCAGTATTTT. Translation gives CASSLGGTSFDTQYF.

The genes are TRBV10-3 and TRBJ2-7; a possible D gene is TRBD2 (5 bases). The germline V and J ends were trimmed by 6 bases and 9 bases, with 18 bases remaining between them. Germline assignment: CDR1 ENHRY and CDR2 SYGVKD. The CDR3 has 13 residues. The chain's CDR3 is CAIRKDGPRGQYF. CDR3 bases: TGTGCCATCAGGAAGGACGGGCCCCGGGGGCAGTACTTC.

The V gene is TRBV18, the J gene TRBJ1-2; perhaps TRBD1 as D (6 bases). V was shortened by 1 base and J by 1 base, with 13 bases between the two germline ends. CDR3 length: 16 amino acids. CDR1 KGHSH and CDR2 LQKENI come from the germline V gene. The CDR3: CASSPQGVTRNYGYTF. The CDR3 DNA reads TGTGCCAGCTCACCACAGGGGGTTACCCGTAACTATGGCTACACCTTC.

The V call is TRBV18, the J call TRBJ1-5; 9 bases are a match to TRBD1. Per the germline V gene, CDR1 is KGHSH and CDR2 is LQKENI. The CDR3 is 14 residues long. Trimming at V came to 5 bases and at J to 5 bases, leaving 4 bases not matched to a gene. In nucleotides, the CDR3 is TGTGCCAGCTCAAGGACAGGGGAGGATCAGCCCCAGCATTTT. Translated, it gives CASSRTGEDQPQHF.

A few counts support this clone. This chain links TRBV19 with TRBJ1-2, with 8 bases fitting TRBD1. Germline V gene sequence: CDR1 LNHDA, CDR2 SQIVND (reference sequence). The CDR3 runs 14 residues. V trimming: 9 bases; J trimming: 2 bases; junction bases outside the gene matches: 8. In DNA form, the CDR3 reads TGTGCCAGCCGGCCCAGGGGGCTCAACTATGGCTACACCTTC. Translated, it gives CASRPRGLNYGYTF.

J is TRBJ2-1 and V is TRBV20-1, with 11 bases aligning to TRBD2. V lost 3 bases to trimming and J lost 7 bases; unmatched junction nucleotides: 11. Looked up from germline, CDR1 is DFQATT and CDR2 is SNEGSKA (reference sequence). This CDR3 spans 16 amino acids. DNA of the CDR3: TGCAGTGCTAGTCCCTCCCGACTAGCGGGGCTGAATGAGCAGTTCTTC. Its protein product is CSASPSRLAGLNEQFF.

The V gene is TRBV5-1, the J gene TRBJ2-2; 14 bases line up with TRBD2. This CDR3 comprises 18 residues. Germline V gene lookup returns CDR1 SGHRS and CDR2 YFSETQ. The junction had 9 bases not matched to a gene; V was cut back by 4 bases and J by 4 bases. The CDR3 protein is CASSPGTSGGQGTGELFF. In DNA form, the CDR3 reads TGCGCCAGCAGCCCGGGGACTAGCGGGGGACAGGGCACCGGGGAGCTGTTTTTT.

The chain recombines TRBV19 with TRBJ2-3; tentatively, D is TRBD1 (5 bases). The CDR3 extends over 14 amino acids. V lost 3 bases, J lost 1 base, and 8 bases lay in between. Germline V CDR1 and CDR2: LNHDA, SQIVND (reference sequence). CDR3 residues: CASSMGPRTDTQYF. CDR3 nucleotide sequence: TGTGCCAGTAGTATGGGGCCCCGCACAGATACGCAGTATTTT.

The V and J genes are TRBV2 and TRBJ1-4, with D maybe TRBD1 (6 bases). Germline values: CDR1 SNHLY, CDR2 FYNNEI. The V gene lost 8 bases and the J gene lost 8 bases, with 21 bases spanning the gap. This CDR3 region has 15 residues. The CDR3 spells CASVLGAGRREKLFF. CDR3 bases: TGTGCCAGCGTACTGGGGGCAGGGCGCCGGGAAAAACTGTTTTTT.

The rearrangement uses TRBV10-3 and TRBJ2-3; 13 bases map to TRBD2. Losses at the gene ends were 6 bases for V and 1 base for J; bases not matched to a gene: 13. Germline V gene lookup returns CDR1 ENHRY and CDR2 SYGVKD. The CDR3 consists of 19 residues. CDR3 DNA: TGTGCCATCAGGAACCGACTAGCGGGGGGCCCCCTAGGCACAGATACGCAGTATTTT. Translation: CAIRNRLAGGPLGTDTQYF.

The sample holds one count of this clone. The chain employs TRBV6-2 or TRBV6-3 and TRBJ2-7; 7 bases agree with TRBD1. V lost 0 bases, J lost 3 bases, and 2 bases stayed unmatched. Per germline, CDR1 MNHEY and CDR2 SVGEGT. The CDR3 runs to 14 residues. CDR3: CASSYSAGGYEQYF. CDR3 nucleotide sequence: TGTGCCAGCAGTTACTCGGCAGGGGGCTACGAGCAGTACTTC.

This clone was detected once. The chain is built from TRBV7-2 and TRBJ2-5, with 7 bases aligning to TRBD2. Germline V gene lookup returns CDR1 SGHTA and CDR2 FQGNSA. Trimming at V came to 5 bases and at J to 4 bases, leaving 10 bases not matched to a gene. This CDR3 has 15 amino acids. The CDR3 DNA is TGTGCCAGCAGCGCAACCGGGACTAAGAGAGAGACCCAGTACTTC. As protein: CASSATGTKRETQYF.

The chain has TRBV7-3 and TRBJ1-2; TRBD1 might be the D (5 bases). Germline CDR1 and CDR2: SGHTA and FQGTGA. CDR3 length equals 14 residues. The ends were cut back, 5 bases at V and 4 bases at J, with 14 bases in the middle. CDR3 in amino acids: CASSPRRGLYGYTF. In DNA, the CDR3 is TGTGCCAGCAGCCCCCGGCGGGGCCTCTATGGCTACACCTTC.